One and the same sample provided the 14 T cell receptor beta chains below, sequenced in a study of shared clonotypes between healthy human individuals. The table came from immunoSEQ multiplex PCR; TCRdb's copy has only in-frame clones and leaves some out. The table lists about 1,500,000 clones, 95% to 97% of them singletons, with approximately 1% in the top ten. The specimen sequenced was naive CD4+ T cells sorted from blood. Subset described: CD45RA+ positively selected. The origin of the receptors is a man aged 30 to 45 in good health.

Turning to this clone: At one end, the junction sequence differs from germline, possibly due to a read error. The rearrangement uses TRBV18 and TRBJ2-7; 12 nucleotides agree with TRBD2. This CDR3 is built from 12 residues. From germline, CDR1 is KGHSH and CDR2 LQKENI. This CDR3 reads CASSARLAGVHF. DNA for the CDR3: TGTGCCAGCTCAGCTCGACTAGCGGGAGTACACTTC.

This clone showed up just a few times. This chain uses TRBV9 with TRBJ2-5; 14 bases match TRBD2. J was trimmed by 7 bases and V by 3 bases; bases with no gene match: 8. The CDR3 sequence is 16 residues long. The germline CDR1 and CDR2 sequences are SGDLS and YYNGEE. As DNA, the CDR3 is TGTGCCAGCAGCGAAGAGGGACTAGCGGGAGTTGGGACCCAGTACTTC. Amino acids: CASSEEGLAGVGTQYF.

The chain recombines TRBV11-2 with TRBJ2-2; D unresolved. Trimming pared 9 bases from V and 5 bases from J, leaving 10 bases between. This CDR3 spans 12 amino acids. Germline V gene lookup returns CDR1 SGHAT and CDR2 FQNNGV. The CDR3, as DNA: TGTGCCAGTCCCCGTGAGACCGGGGAGCTGTTTTTT. Protein: CASPRETGELFF.

On this clone: Within the sample, other DNA sequences also encode this same CDR3. The rearrangement joins TRBV18 to TRBJ2-3; no firm D call. Germline V CDR1 and CDR2: KGHSH, LQKENI. The CDR3 has 14 residues. V lost 2 bases, J lost 1 base, and 7 bases lay in between. In DNA, the CDR3 is TGTGCCAGCTCACCAACTGGAGGCACAGATACGCAGTATTTT. This translates into CASSPTGGTDTQYF.

This clone was counted a few times. V is TRBV6-1 and J is TRBJ2-2; 10 nucleotides line up with TRBD2. The CDR3 is 15 amino acids. CDR1 is MNHNS and CDR2 is SASEGT in the germline V gene. Germline trimming cut 4 bases from V and 7 bases from J; bases unmatched to any gene: 6. The CDR3 nucleotides read TGTGCCAGCAGTGGAACTAGCGGGATGGACGGGGAGCTGTTTTTT. As protein: CASSGTSGMDGELFF.

Of note for this clone: At the DNA level, this CDR3 is encoded by other sequences in the same sample as well. The J gene is TRBJ2-7, the V gene TRBV19, with D possibly matching TRBD1 (6 bases). The length of the CDR3 is 14 residues. V lost 1 base and J lost 4, with 11 bases in between. Germline-derived CDR1 and CDR2 are LNHDA and SQIVND (reference sequence). DNA of the CDR3: TGTGCCAGTAGTATAGGTCAGGGGAGTTACGAGCAGTACTTC. It is translated as CASSIGQGSYEQYF.

The V gene is TRBV29-1, the J gene TRBJ2-5, with D maybe TRBD2 (5 bases). CDR3 length: 12 amino acids. Trimming shortened V by 2 bases and J by 9 bases, and 13 bases separated the two germline ends. Germline V gene lookup returns CDR1 SQVTM and CDR2 ANQGSEA. CDR3: CSVENSQAAQYF. The CDR3, as DNA: TGCAGCGTTGAAAACTCCCAAGCGGCCCAGTACTTC.

The chain carries TRBV10-3 and TRBJ2-1; D gene ambiguous. Germline V gene sequence: CDR1 ENHRY, CDR2 SYGVKD. The CDR3 runs 14 residues. Trimming left V 8 bases short and J 2 bases short, with 13 bases between. The CDR3 loop is CAIDAGLPYNEQFF. In DNA form, the CDR3 reads TGTGCCATCGACGCAGGTCTGCCCTACAATGAGCAGTTCTTC.

The chain couples TRBV2 to TRBJ1-5, with a tentative D call TRBD1 (5 bases). Germline loops: CDR1 SNHLY, CDR2 FYNNEI. The length of the CDR3 is 15 residues. Trimming removed 3 bases from V and 1 base from J, with 10 bases in between. Written as DNA, the CDR3 is TGTGCCAGCAGTGATCGAGGGACGAGCAATCAGCCCCAGCATTTT. Protein sequence: CASSDRGTSNQPQHF.

The chain couples TRBV29-1 to TRBJ1-5; D remains ambiguous. Looked up from germline, CDR1 is SQVTM and CDR2 is ANQGSEA. Trimming took off 6 bases at V and 2 bases at J, with 14 bases between the two ends. CDR3 length: 14 amino acids. The DNA of the CDR3 is TGCAGCGTATCTTCCGGACGTGGCAATCAGCCCCAGCATTTT. As protein: CSVSSGRGNQPQHF.

The V and J genes are TRBV30 and TRBJ2-7, with TRBD1 as a possible D gene (6 bases). Germline V CDR1 and CDR2: GTSNPN, SVGIG (reference sequence). V lost 0 bases and J lost 2, with 14 bases in between. This CDR3 contains 15 residues. CDR3 in DNA: TGTGCCTGGAGTGTTACGGGATCAGGGGCCTACGAGCAGTACTTC. Translating gives CAWSVTGSGAYEQYF.

The V gene is TRBV5-1, the J gene TRBJ2-1; the D gene is possibly TRBD1 (6 bases). The V end lost 2 bases, the J end lost 6 bases, and 18 bases lay between the germline ends. Per the germline V gene, CDR1 is SGHRS and CDR2 is YFSETQ. This CDR3 spans 16 amino acids. The CDR3 coding sequence is TGCGCCAGCAGCTTCATATTGGGTACAGGGATCAATGAGCAGTTCTTC. Its protein is CASSFILGTGINEQFF.

This rearrangement joins TRBV6-4 to TRBJ2-7; a possible D gene is TRBD1 (5 bases). Deletions cut 3 bases from V and 5 bases from J, with 11 bases between. The CDR3 contains 13 residues. Germline V gene sequence: CDR1 MRHNA, CDR2 SNTAGT. DNA for the CDR3: TGTGCCAGCAGTGAAGGGGTGCACAACGAGCAGTACTTC. Residues: CASSEGVHNEQYF.

With respect to this clone: Other DNA sequences in the sample encode the same CDR3. The chain has TRBV6-1 and TRBJ2-3, with no clear D. The V and J ends lost 5 bases and 0 bases respectively, with 3 bases between them. The CDR3 extends over 12 amino acids. Germline assignment: CDR1 MNHNS and CDR2 SASEGT. CDR3 DNA: TGTGCCAGCAGTCCGAGCACAGATACGCAGTATTTT. Translated: CASSPSTDTQYF.